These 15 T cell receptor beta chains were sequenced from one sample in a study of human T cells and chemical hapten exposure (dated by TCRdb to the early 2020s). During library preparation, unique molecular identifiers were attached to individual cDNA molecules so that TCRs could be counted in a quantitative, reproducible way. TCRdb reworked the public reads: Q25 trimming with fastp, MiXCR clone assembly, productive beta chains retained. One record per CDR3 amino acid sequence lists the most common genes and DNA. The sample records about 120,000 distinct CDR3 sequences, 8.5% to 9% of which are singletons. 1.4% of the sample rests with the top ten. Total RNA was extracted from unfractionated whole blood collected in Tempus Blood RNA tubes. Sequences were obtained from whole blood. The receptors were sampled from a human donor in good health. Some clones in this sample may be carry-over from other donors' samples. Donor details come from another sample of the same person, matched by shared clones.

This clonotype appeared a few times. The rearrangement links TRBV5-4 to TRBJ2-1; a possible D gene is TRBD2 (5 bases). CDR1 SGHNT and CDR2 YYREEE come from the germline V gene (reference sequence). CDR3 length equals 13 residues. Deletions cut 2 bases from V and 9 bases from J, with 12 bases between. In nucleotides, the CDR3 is TGTGCCAGCAGCTTTACGGGGAAGAGTGAGCAGTTCTTC. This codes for CASSFTGKSEQFF.

In nucleotides, the CDR3 is TGTGCCAGCAGTCCTATGAACACTGAAGCTTTCTTT. Amino acid sequence: CASSPMNTEAFF. The chain has TRBV12-3 or TRBV12-4 and TRBJ1-1, with no clear D. The length of the CDR3 is 12 residues. V was cut by 5 bases and J by 0 bases, with 4 bases left in between.

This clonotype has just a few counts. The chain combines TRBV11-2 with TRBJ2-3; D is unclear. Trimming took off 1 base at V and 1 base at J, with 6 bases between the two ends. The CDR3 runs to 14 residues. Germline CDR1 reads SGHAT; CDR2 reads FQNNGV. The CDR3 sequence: CASSLVEGTDTQYF. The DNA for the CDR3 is TGTGCCAGCAGCTTAGTTGAGGGCACAGATACGCAGTATTTT.

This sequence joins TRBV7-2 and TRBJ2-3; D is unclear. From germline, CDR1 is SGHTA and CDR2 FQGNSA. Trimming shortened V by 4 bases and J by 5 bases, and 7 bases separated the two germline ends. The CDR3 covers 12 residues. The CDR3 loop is CASSSPGDTQYF. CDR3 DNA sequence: TGTGCCAGCAGCTCCCCAGGAGATACGCAGTATTTT.

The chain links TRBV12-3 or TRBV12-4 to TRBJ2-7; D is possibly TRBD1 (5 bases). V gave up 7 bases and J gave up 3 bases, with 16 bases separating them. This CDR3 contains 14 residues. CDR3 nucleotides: TGTGCCAGCACCCATGCAGGGAATCTCTACGAGCAGTACTTC. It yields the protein CASTHAGNLYEQYF.

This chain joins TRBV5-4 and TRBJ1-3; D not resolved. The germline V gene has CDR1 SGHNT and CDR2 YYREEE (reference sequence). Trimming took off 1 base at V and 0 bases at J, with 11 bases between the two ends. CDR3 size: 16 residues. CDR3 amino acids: CASSLRGAASGNTIYF. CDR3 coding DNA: TGTGCCAGCAGCTTGAGAGGTGCAGCCTCTGGAAACACCATATATTTT.

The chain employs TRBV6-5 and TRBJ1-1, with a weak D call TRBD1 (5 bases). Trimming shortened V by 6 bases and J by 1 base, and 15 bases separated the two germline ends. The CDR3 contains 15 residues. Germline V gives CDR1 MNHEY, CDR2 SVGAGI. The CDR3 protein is CASRGTGHGNTEAFF. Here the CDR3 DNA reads TGTGCCAGCAGAGGGACGGGTCACGGGAACACTGAAGCTTTCTTT.

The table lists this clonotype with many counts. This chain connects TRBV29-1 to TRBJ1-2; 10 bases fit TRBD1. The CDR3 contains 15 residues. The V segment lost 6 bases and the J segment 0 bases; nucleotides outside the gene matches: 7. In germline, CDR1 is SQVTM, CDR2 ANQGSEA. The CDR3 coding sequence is TGCAGCGTCCGGGACAGGGGACTTCCTAACTATGGCTACACCTTC. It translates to CSVRDRGLPNYGYTF.

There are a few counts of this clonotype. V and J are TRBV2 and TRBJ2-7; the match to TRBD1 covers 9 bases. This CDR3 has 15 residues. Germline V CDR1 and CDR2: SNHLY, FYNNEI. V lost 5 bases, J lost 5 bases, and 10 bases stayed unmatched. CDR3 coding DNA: TGTGCCAGCAGTACTCCCGGGACAGGGCACCACGAGCAGTACTTC. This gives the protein CASSTPGTGHHEQYF.

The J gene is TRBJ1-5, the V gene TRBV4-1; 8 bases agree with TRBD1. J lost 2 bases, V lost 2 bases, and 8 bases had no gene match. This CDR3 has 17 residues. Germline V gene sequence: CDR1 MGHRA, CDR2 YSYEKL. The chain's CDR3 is CASSQSRGRLGNQPQHF. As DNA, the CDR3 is TGCGCCAGCAGCCAATCCAGGGGGCGATTAGGCAATCAGCCCCAGCATTTT.

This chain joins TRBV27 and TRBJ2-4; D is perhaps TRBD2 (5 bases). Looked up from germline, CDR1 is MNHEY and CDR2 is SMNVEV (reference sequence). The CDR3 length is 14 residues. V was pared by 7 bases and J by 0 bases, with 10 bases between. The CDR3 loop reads CASTSGLAKNIQYF. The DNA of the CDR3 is TGTGCCAGCACTTCCGGACTAGCCAAAAACATTCAGTACTTC.

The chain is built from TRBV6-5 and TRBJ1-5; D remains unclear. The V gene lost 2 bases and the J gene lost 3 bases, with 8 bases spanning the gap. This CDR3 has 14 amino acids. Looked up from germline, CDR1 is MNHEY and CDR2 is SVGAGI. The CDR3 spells CASSYEAFNQPQHF. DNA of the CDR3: TGTGCCAGCAGTTACGAGGCGTTCAATCAGCCCCAGCATTTT.

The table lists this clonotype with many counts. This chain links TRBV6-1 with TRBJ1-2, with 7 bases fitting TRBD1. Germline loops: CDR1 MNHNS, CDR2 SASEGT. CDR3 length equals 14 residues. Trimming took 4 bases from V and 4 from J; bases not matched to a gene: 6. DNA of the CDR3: TGTGCCAGCAGTGCCGGGACAGTGGGCTATGGCTACACCTTC. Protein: CASSAGTVGYGYTF.

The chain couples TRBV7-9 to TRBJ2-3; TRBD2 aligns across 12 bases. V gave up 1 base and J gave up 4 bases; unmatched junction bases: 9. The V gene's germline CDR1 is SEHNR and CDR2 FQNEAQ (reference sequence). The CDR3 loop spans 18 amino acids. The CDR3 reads CASSLGQLAGGWADTQYF. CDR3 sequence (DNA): TGTGCCAGCAGCTTAGGTCAACTAGCGGGAGGATGGGCAGATACGCAGTATTTT.

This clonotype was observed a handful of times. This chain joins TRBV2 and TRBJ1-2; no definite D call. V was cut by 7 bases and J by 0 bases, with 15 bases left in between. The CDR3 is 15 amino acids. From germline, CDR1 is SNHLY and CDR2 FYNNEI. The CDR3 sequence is CASTARATTNYGYTF. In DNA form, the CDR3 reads TGTGCCAGCACCGCTAGGGCTACTACTAACTATGGCTACACCTTC.